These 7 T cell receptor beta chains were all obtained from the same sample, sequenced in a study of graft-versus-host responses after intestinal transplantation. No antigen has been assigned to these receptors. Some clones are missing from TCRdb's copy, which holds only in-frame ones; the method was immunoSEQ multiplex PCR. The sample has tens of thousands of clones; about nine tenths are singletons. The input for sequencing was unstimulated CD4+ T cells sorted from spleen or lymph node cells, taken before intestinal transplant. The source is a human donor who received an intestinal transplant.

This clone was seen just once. The CDR3 spells CASIIRGWGTEAFF. CDR3 nucleotides: TGTGCCAGCATTATAAGGGGGTGGGGCACTGAAGCTTTCTTT. The chain uses TRBV28 and TRBJ1-1, with a weak D call TRBD1 (6 bases). Germline V lookup: CDR1 MDHEN, CDR2 SYDVKM. Trimming took off 7 bases at V and 4 bases at J, with 16 bases between the two ends. The CDR3 spans 14 residues.

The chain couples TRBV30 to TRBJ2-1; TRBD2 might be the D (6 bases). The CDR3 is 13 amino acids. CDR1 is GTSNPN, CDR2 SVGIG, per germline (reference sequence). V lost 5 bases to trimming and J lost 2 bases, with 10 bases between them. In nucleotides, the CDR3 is TGTGCCTGGCGGGAGACAACCTACAATGAGCAGTTCTTC. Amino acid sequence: CAWRETTYNEQFF.

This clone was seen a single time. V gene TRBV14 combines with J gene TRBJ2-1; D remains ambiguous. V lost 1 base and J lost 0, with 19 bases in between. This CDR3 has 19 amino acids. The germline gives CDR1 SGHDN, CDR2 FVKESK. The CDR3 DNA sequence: TGTGCCAGCAGCCAAGTGTACGGTCCGGCACCGAACTCCTACAATGAGCAGTTCTTC. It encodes CASSQVYGPAPNSYNEQFF.

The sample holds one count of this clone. CDR3 coding DNA: TGTGCCAGTAGTATGGCGTGGGGTAATGAGCAGTTCTTC. Its protein is CASSMAWGNEQFF. The V gene is TRBV19, the J gene TRBJ2-1, with D unclear. The germline CDR1 and CDR2 sequences are LNHDA and SQIVND (reference sequence). The V end was cut by 3 bases, the J end by 7 bases, with 10 bases between. The CDR3 has 13 residues. The full variable domain, its missing parts supplied by reference TRBV19 and TRBJ2-1, is DGGITQSPKYLFRKEGQNVTLSCEQNLNHDAMYWYRQDPGQGLRLIYYSQIVNDFQKGDIAEGYSVSREKKESFPLTVTSAQKNPTAFYLCASSMAWGNEQFFGPGTRLTVL.

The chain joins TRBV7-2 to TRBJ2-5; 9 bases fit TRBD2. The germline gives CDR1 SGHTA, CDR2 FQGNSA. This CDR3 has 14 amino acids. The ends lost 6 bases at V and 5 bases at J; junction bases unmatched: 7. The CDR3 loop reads CASRLGLAGETQYF. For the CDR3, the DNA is TGTGCCAGCAGGCTGGGACTAGCTGGGGAGACCCAGTACTTC. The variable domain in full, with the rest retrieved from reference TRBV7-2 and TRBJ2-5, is GAGVSQSPSNKVTEKGKDVELRCDPISGHTALYWYRQSLGQGLEFLIYFQGNSAPDKSGLPSDRFSAERTGGSVSTLTIQRTQQEDSAVYLCASRLGLAGETQYFGPGTRLLVL.

In DNA, the CDR3 is TGTGCCAGCAGCCCCCCGGGACTAGCGGACACCGGGGAGCTGTTTTTT. Protein product: CASSPPGLADTGELFF. This chain joins TRBV11-2 and TRBJ2-2, with 11 bases lining up with TRBD2. The junction had 5 bases not matched to a gene; V was cut back by 5 bases and J by 3 bases. The CDR3 covers 16 residues. Germline loops: CDR1 SGHAT, CDR2 FQNNGV.

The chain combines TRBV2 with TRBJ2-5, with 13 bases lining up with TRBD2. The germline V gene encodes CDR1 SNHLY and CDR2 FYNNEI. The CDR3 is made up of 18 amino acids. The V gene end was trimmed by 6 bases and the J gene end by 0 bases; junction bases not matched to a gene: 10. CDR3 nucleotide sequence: TGTGCCAGCAGGGGCCCCGGGACTAGCGGGACCAACCAAGAGACCCAGTACTTC. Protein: CASRGPGTSGTNQETQYF.